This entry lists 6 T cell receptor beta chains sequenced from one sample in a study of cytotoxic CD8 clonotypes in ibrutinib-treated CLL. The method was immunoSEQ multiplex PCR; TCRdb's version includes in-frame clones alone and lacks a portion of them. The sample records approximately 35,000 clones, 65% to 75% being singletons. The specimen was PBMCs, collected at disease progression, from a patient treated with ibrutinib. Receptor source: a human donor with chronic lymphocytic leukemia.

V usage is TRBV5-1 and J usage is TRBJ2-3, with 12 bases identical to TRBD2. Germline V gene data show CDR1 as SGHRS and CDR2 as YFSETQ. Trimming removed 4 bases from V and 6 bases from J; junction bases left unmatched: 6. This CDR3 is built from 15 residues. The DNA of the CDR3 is TGCGCCAGCAGCGCTAGCGGGGGGGGATTGGATACGCAGTATTTT. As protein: CASSASGGGLDTQYF.

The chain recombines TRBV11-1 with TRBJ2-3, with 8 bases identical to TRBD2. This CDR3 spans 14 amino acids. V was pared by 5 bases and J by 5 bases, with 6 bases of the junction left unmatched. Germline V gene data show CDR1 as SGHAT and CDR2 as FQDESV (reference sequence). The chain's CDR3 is CASSAQRGLDTQYF. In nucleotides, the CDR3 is TGTGCCAGCAGCGCCCAGCGGGGGCTAGATACGCAGTATTTT.

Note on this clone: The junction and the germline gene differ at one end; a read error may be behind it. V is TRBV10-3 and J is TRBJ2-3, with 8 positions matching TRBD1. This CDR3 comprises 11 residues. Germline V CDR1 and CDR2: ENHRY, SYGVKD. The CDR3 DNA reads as TGTGCCATCAGTGTATCGGGACAGGTTGTTTTT. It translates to CAISVSGQVVF.

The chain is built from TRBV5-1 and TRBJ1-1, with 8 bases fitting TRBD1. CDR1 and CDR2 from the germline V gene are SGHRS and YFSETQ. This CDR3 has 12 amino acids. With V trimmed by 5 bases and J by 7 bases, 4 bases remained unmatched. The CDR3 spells CASRQGVYEAFF. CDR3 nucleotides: TGCGCCAGCAGACAGGGGGTTTATGAAGCTTTCTTT.

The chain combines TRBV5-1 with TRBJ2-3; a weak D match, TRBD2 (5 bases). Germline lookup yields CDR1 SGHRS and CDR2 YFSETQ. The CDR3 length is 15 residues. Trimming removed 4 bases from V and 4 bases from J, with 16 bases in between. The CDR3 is CASSDYGEWADTQYF. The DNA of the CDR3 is TGCGCCAGCAGCGACTACGGGGAATGGGCAGATACGCAGTATTTT.

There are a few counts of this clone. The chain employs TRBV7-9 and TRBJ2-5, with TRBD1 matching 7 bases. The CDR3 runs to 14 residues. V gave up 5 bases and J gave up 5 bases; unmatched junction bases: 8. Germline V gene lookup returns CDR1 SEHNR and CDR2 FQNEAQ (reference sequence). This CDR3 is CASSPTGKGETQYF. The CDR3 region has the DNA TGTGCCAGCAGCCCGACAGGGAAAGGGGAGACCCAGTACTTC.